The clone carrying this TCR beta chain was counted many times. Its specificity is unknown. This specimen comes from a study of T cells in Graves' hyperthyroidism and ophthalmopathy. Overall study results and limits: Blood samples included most of the expanded thyroid clonotypes exceeding 0.001.

The germline CDR1 and CDR2 sequences are MNHNS and SASEGT. Trimming removed 0 bases from V and 2 bases from J, with 11 bases in between. The CDR3 is made up of 16 amino acids. The investigators amplified TCR beta CDR3 regions from RNA transcripts. TCR CDR3 regions were first amplified by RT-PCR with HTBI primers. TCRdb re-analysed the multiplex PCR reads in MiXCR, keeping a single row per CDR3 protein. The sample lists about 640,000 distinct CDR3 sequences; around 15% were seen once. This TCR was recovered from a woman aged 50 to 60 with Graves' ophthalmopathy. Sequences were obtained from blood. The chain links TRBV6-1 to TRBJ1-3, with D possibly TRBD1 on 6 matching bases. For the CDR3, the DNA is TGTGCCAGCAGTGAAGCCGGGACACCAACTGGAAACACCATATATTTT. This sequence encodes CASSEAGTPTGNTIYF.